The rows below give T cell receptor beta chains drawn from one sample of a study of shared clonotypes between healthy human individuals. Repertoires were generated with immunoSEQ multiplex PCR, while TCRdb's copy carries only in-frame clones and drops some. The table shows about 2,200,000 clones, with 85% to 95% occurring only once. Sequenced material: naive CD8+ T cells from PBMCs. The receptors were gathered from a man between 18 and 29 years old in good health. Some clones in this sample may be carry-over from other donors' samples. The CDR3 runs from the conserved cysteine through the conserved F or W.

j_gene	v_gene	CDR3aa
TRBJ2-7	TRBV13	CASSTRDSLGEQYF
TRBJ2-1	TRBV28	CASRHGGPRYNEQFF
TRBJ1-5	TRBV4-1	CASSQEWGGHQPQHF
TRBJ2-7	TRBV13	CASSNGTGGSEQYF
TRBJ1-2	TRBV21-1	CASSKEGDRGPSNYGYTF
TRBJ2-5	TRBV29-1	CSVGGETQYF
TRBJ2-7	TRBV5-1	CASGTGTGHYEQYF
TRBJ1-1	TRBV5-4	CASSLYGYEAFF
TRBJ2-5	TRBV14	CASSPWREGQETQYF
TRBJ2-1	TRBV28	CASSLSLPQGGYGNEQFF
TRBJ2-7	TRBV27	CASSSIPPGYEQYF
TRBJ2-7	TRBV11-2	CASSPDNYEQYF
TRBJ2-1	TRBV28	CAIKTDFGIQTPEQFF